This T cell receptor (beta chain) was retrieved from a study of regulatory T cells in long-lasting Graves disease. General study points: Persistent disease preferred TRBV28, TRBJ1-2 and TRBJ2-5. Persistent patients shared some 2,500 public clonotypes among themselves. Newly diagnosed patients shared fewer, at about a thousand.

With regard to this clonotype: Its antigen is unidentified. A much more abundant neighbour one base away suggests this may be a read error.

This sample's time point: newly diagnosed GD, antithyroid drugs for less than 3 months. PBMC RNA was the source of the TCR library. Graves' disease diagnosis relied on American Thyroid Association guidelines. CDR1 is SGHTA, CDR2 FQGTGA, per germline. CDR3 size: 14 residues. Trimming stripped 0 bases from V and 5 bases from J, with 8 bases between. Libraries of TCR beta came from iRepertoire HTBI primers plus Arm-PCR of CDR3 regions. From the multiplex PCR reads, TCRdb called clonotypes with MiXCR, one entry per CDR3 protein. This repertoire shows approximately 390,000 distinct CDR3 sequences, 15% to 20% found once; its top ten account for 20%. This same sample was also part of a study on T cells in Graves' hyperthyroidism and ophthalmopathy.

The starting material was peripheral blood mononuclear cells (PBMCs), obtained at new diagnosis, from a patient treated with antithyroid drugs. The chain uses TRBV7-3 and TRBJ2-1, with a tentative D call TRBD1 (6 bases). The clonotype originates from a woman aged 18-35 years with Graves disease. The CDR3 bases are TGTGCCAGCAGCTTAACCGGACAGAACAATGAGCAGTTCTTC. Amino acid sequence: CASSLTGQNNEQFF.